This T cell receptor beta chain was recorded in a study of post-analysis software for immune sequencing data. As for the study in general: Relapsing-remitting, secondary progressive and progressive-relapsing multiple sclerosis courses were included.

About this clonotype: The antigen remains unidentified.

Findings and caveats of the study: In multiple sclerosis, normalized Chao1 diversity was significantly below that of controls. Samples from a shared batch, those prepared together, strongly co-clustered by F measure. Comparison of patients with controls showed 5 or 6 TRBV segments more frequent in patients, TRBV5-6, TRBV5-1 and TRBV20-1 among them.

The germline V gene has CDR1 SGHRS and CDR2 YFSETQ. V was pared by 5 bases and J by 3 bases, with 9 bases between. CDR3 size: 12 residues. Presence of unique molecular identifiers characterized the TCR beta cDNA libraries. Out of 1 to 10 million T cells, roughly 0.5 million cDNA molecules were generated. Via MiXCR, TCRdb re-called the PCR reads, giving one row per CDR3 protein. The profile shows hundreds of thousands of distinct CDR3 sequences, approximately 53% of them singletons. The gene calls are TRBV5-1 and TRBJ2-7; perhaps TRBD2 as D (5 bases). Sequencing was performed on blood. The receptor's source is a girl aged 10 to 17 with multiple sclerosis. The CDR3 sequence: CASSKEGYEQYF. The CDR3 DNA reads TGCGCCAGCAGTAAAGAGGGCTACGAGCAGTACTTC.